Presented here are 30 T cell receptor beta chains from one specimen sequenced in a study of identical twins. TCRdb independently ran MiXCR on the 5' RACE reads; one entry per CDR3 protein. The sample yields hundreds of thousands of distinct CDR3 sequences, under 10% seen once. These records were also assigned to another study, of yellow fever vaccine responses in identical twins.

Specimen: memory (CD45RO+) T cells sorted from blood. The source of these receptors is a woman aged 18-35 years in good health.

There are a few counts of this clonotype. The J gene is TRBJ1-5, the V gene TRBV3-1, with D unclear. The V gene's germline CDR1 is LGHDT and CDR2 YNNKEL (reference sequence). V was cut by 1 base and J by 1 base, with 5 bases left in between. The CDR3 length is 14 residues. CDR3: CASSQGISNQPQHF. The CDR3 coding sequence is TGTGCCAGCAGCCAAGGGATCAGCAATCAGCCCCAGCATTTT.

This clonotype was seen ten or more times. The chain's CDR3 is CASSEGVVGYTF. The CDR3 DNA reads as TGTGCCAGCAGTGAGGGGGTAGTTGGCTACACCTTC. J is TRBJ1-2 and V is TRBV12-3 or TRBV12-4; maybe TRBD1 (6 bases). V lost 5 bases and J 7 bases, leaving 11 bases between the germline ends. The CDR3 length is 12 residues.

J is TRBJ2-5 and V is TRBV12-3 or TRBV12-4, with unresolved D. This CDR3 comprises 12 residues. The germline V and J ends were trimmed by 3 bases and 4 bases, with 6 bases remaining between them. The CDR3 region has the DNA TGTGCCAGCAGTTTGGGTCGAGAGACCCAGTACTTC. Its translation: CASSLGRETQYF.

This clonotype was seen many times. The chain recombines TRBV7-9 with TRBJ2-2; no firm D call. Trimming removed 1 base from V and 4 bases from J, with 7 bases in between. CDR1 is SEHNR and CDR2 is FQNEAQ in the germline V gene (reference sequence). CDR3 length equals 14 residues. This chain's CDR3 is CASSLVAGTGELFF. In nucleotides, the CDR3 is TGTGCCAGCAGCTTAGTAGCAGGCACCGGGGAGCTGTTTTTT.

This clonotype was counted ten times or more. The J gene is TRBJ2-3, the V gene TRBV3-1; perhaps TRBD2 as D (6 bases). The V and J ends lost 1 base and 3 bases respectively, with 11 bases between them. The CDR3 has 15 residues. The germline gives CDR1 LGHDT, CDR2 YNNKEL (reference sequence). This chain's CDR3 is CASSQVGLETDTQYF. The CDR3 DNA sequence: TGTGCCAGCAGCCAAGTGGGACTTGAGACAGATACGCAGTATTTT.

This clonotype has ten or more counts. This chain uses TRBV15 with TRBJ2-7, with D unclear. The V end was cut by 2 bases, the J end by 6 bases, with 11 bases between. The CDR3 length is 13 residues. Germline assignment: CDR1 LNHNV and CDR2 YYDKDF (reference sequence). The CDR3 nucleotides are TGTGCCACCAGCAGACCAGAGAGGTCCGAGCAGTACTTC. Its translation: CATSRPERSEQYF. The variable domain in full, completed from reference TRBV15 and TRBJ2-7, reads DAMVIQNPRYQVTQFGKPVTLSCSQTLNHNVMYWYQQKSSQAPKLLFHYYDKDFNNEADTPDNFQSRRPNTSFCFLDIRSPGLGDTAMYLCATSRPERSEQYFGPGTRLTVT.

The chain combines TRBV6-5 with TRBJ2-6, with 7 bases matching TRBD2. Trimming took 0 bases from V and 2 from J; bases not matched to a gene: 4. The CDR3 is 17 amino acids. CDR1 is MNHEY and CDR2 is SVGAGI in the germline V gene. This CDR3 reads CASSYSEGGTGANVLTF. The CDR3 DNA follows: TGTGCCAGCAGTTACTCAGAGGGAGGGACTGGGGCCAACGTCCTGACTTTC.

This clonotype was counted between two and nine times. V gene TRBV3-1 combines with J gene TRBJ2-2; D is possibly TRBD2 (5 bases). The CDR3 consists of 17 residues. V shed 5 bases and J shed 1 base, with 17 bases lying between them. The germline CDR1 and CDR2 sequences are LGHDT and YNNKEL (reference sequence). The CDR3 bases are TGTGCCAGCAGCGAAAACCCAGGAGGCTGGAACACCGGGGAGCTGTTTTTT. Translating gives CASSENPGGWNTGELFF.

The chain recombines TRBV15 with TRBJ2-5; D is possibly TRBD1 or TRBD2 (7 bases each). The CDR3 length is 16 residues. In germline, CDR1 is LNHNV, CDR2 YYDKDF (reference sequence). Trimming took off 5 bases at V and 2 bases at J, with 18 bases between the two ends. The CDR3 reads CATSGRGGGRQETQYF. The CDR3 coding sequence is TGTGCCACCAGCGGCCGGGGAGGGGGCCGACAAGAGACCCAGTACTTC.

The J gene is TRBJ2-1, the V gene TRBV11-2; 8 bases align to TRBD2. CDR3 size: 16 residues. V lost 5 bases to trimming and J lost 7 bases; unmatched junction nucleotides: 13. Germline CDR1 and CDR2: SGHAT and FQNNGV. CDR3 bases: TGTGCCAGCAGCCCCCAAGCGGGAGTTAGCAAAAATGAGCAGTTCTTC. The encoded protein is CASSPQAGVSKNEQFF.

This clonotype appeared many times. V gene TRBV2 combines with J gene TRBJ2-1; D remains ambiguous. The CDR3 spans 13 residues. Germline V gives CDR1 SNHLY, CDR2 FYNNEI. The ends were cut back, 4 bases at V and 6 bases at J, with 10 bases in the middle. Here the CDR3 reads CASSVLASNEQFF. The CDR3 DNA reads as TGTGCCAGCAGTGTCTTGGCTTCCAATGAGCAGTTCTTC.

The rearrangement joins TRBV28 to TRBJ2-2; D is unclear. The ends were cut back, 6 bases at V and 4 bases at J, with 15 bases in the middle. The CDR3 extends over 15 amino acids. Germline values: CDR1 MDHEN, CDR2 SYDVKM. In nucleotides, the CDR3 is TGTGCCAGCAGCCTAGGGAACTTAGGCACCGGGGAGCTGTTTTTT. Protein: CASSLGNLGTGELFF.

The table lists this clonotype with a few counts. The chain couples TRBV3-1 to TRBJ2-2, with D possibly being TRBD2 (8 bases). The CDR3 spans 15 residues. Trimming removed 8 bases from V and 6 bases from J, with 19 bases in between. Germline CDR1 LGHDT, CDR2 YNNKEL (reference sequence). The CDR3 region is CASLPGTAGAGELFF. The CDR3 DNA reads as TGTGCCAGCCTTCCCGGGACAGCGGGGGCCGGGGAGCTGTTTTTT.

This clonotype came up many times. The chain is built from TRBV2 and TRBJ1-1; TRBD1 is a possible D gene (5 bases). The V end was cut by 9 bases, the J end by 3 bases, with 26 bases between. Looked up from germline, CDR1 is SNHLY and CDR2 is FYNNEI. The CDR3 covers 17 residues. CDR3 DNA: TGTGCCAGAGTATGGGGCCTCAGGGCCGAGATTGACACTGAAGCTTTCTTT. Translating gives CARVWGLRAEIDTEAFF.

V and J are TRBV5-5 and TRBJ2-7; D is perhaps TRBD2 (5 bases). The V end was cut by 4 bases, the J end by 0 bases, with 20 bases between. In germline, CDR1 is SGHKS, CDR2 YYEKEE (reference sequence). The CDR3 covers 17 residues. This CDR3 reads CASSRWETWSISYEQYF. CDR3 DNA: TGTGCCAGCAGCCGCTGGGAGACTTGGAGTATCTCCTACGAGCAGTACTTC.

This clonotype occurred many times. The J gene is TRBJ2-7, the V gene TRBV5-1, with TRBD1 as a possible D gene (6 bases). The germline V gene encodes CDR1 SGHRS and CDR2 YFSETQ. This CDR3 has 14 residues. The V gene lost 6 bases and the J gene lost 2 bases, with 15 bases spanning the gap. The CDR3 DNA reads TGCGCCAGCACCGTTCTCGAGGGGGCCTACGAGCAGTACTTC. This gives the protein CASTVLEGAYEQYF.

The sample holds many counts of this clonotype. In nucleotides, the CDR3 is TGTGCCAGCAGCTTCCGGGGGGATACGCAGTATTTT. Amino acids: CASSFRGDTQYF. The chain employs TRBV7-2 and TRBJ2-3; possible D gene TRBD2, 6 bases. The CDR3 is 12 amino acids. Germline V gives CDR1 SGHTA, CDR2 FQGNSA. V lost 3 bases and J lost 6, with 7 bases in between.

This clonotype turned up a few times. DNA for the CDR3: TGTGCCAGCAGCACGCTCCACACAGATACGCAGTATTTT. Amino acids: CASSTLHTDTQYF. J is TRBJ2-3 and V is TRBV7-3; D unresolved. The CDR3 spans 13 residues. Germline-derived CDR1 and CDR2 are SGHTA and FQGTGA. Trimming cost V 5 bases and J 2 bases, with 8 bases left between them.

This clonotype was seen a handful of times. The chain recombines TRBV29-1 with TRBJ1-1, with D possibly being TRBD1 (5 bases). The CDR3 contains 14 residues. Germline V gene lookup returns CDR1 SQVTM and CDR2 ANQGSEA. V lost 8 bases and J 0 bases, leaving 16 bases between the germline ends. The CDR3 bases are TGCAGCACCCCCGGGGCGTCCATGAACACTGAAGCTTTCTTT. Translating it yields CSTPGASMNTEAFF.

V is TRBV9 and J is TRBJ2-5, with a weak D call TRBD1 (5 bases). The CDR3 length is 16 residues. CDR1 and CDR2 from the germline V gene are SGDLS and YYNGEE. V was clipped by 0 bases and J by 4 bases, with 16 bases between them. For the CDR3, the DNA is TGTGCCAGCAGCGTAGATCATAGCAGGGTGAGAGAGACCCAGTACTTC. It encodes CASSVDHSRVRETQYF.

This clonotype was counted only a few times. A read error may explain this, as a much larger clone is one base away. This rearrangement joins TRBV27 to TRBJ2-2, with 9 bases that match TRBD2. Germline V gene data show CDR1 as MNHEY and CDR2 as SMNVEV (reference sequence). The CDR3 has 16 amino acids. In DNA form, the CDR3 reads TGTGACAGCAGACGCAAAGCGGGAGGCGTCTGGGGGGAGCTGTTTTTT. It yields the protein CDSRRKAGGVWGELFF.

This clonotype was observed a handful of times. The rearrangement links TRBV24-1 to TRBJ2-5; D is unclear. From germline, CDR1 is KGHDR and CDR2 SFDVKD. CDR3 length equals 14 residues. The V end was cut by 5 bases, the J end by 1 base, with 10 bases between. The chain's CDR3 is CATSASRLQETQYF. CDR3 nucleotides: TGTGCCACCAGTGCCTCCAGGCTCCAAGAGACCCAGTACTTC.

This clonotype came up many times. The genes are TRBV12-3 or TRBV12-4 and TRBJ2-5, with 8 bases aligning to TRBD2. This CDR3 contains 14 residues. Trimming took 5 bases from V and 5 from J; bases not matched to a gene: 7. The CDR3 DNA follows: TGTGCCAGCAGTCCCTCGGGGGGGGATGAGACCCAGTACTTC. The encoded protein is CASSPSGGDETQYF.

This clonotype occurred many times. The chain employs TRBV9 and TRBJ2-2; TRBD2 agrees at 9 bases. The germline CDR1 and CDR2 sequences are SGDLS and YYNGEE. Losses at the gene ends were 6 bases for V and 1 base for J; bases not matched to a gene: 7. The CDR3 length is 16 residues. The CDR3 bases are TGTGCCAGCACCGGAAGCGGGAGGAGGAACACCGGGGAGCTGTTTTTT. Translated, it gives CASTGSGRRNTGELFF.

Many counts were recorded for this clonotype. The CDR3 DNA reads as TGCGCCAGCAGCACGGGACTAGCAGGGGGTGAGCAGTTCTTC. Its translation: CASSTGLAGGEQFF. The gene calls are TRBV5-1 and TRBJ2-1, with TRBD2 matching 9 bases. CDR1 is SGHRS and CDR2 is YFSETQ in the germline V gene. The CDR3 runs 14 residues. The V and J ends lost 4 bases and 9 bases, in that order; junction bases with no gene match: 8.

There are many counts of this clonotype. The V and J genes are TRBV5-1 and TRBJ2-1; 13 nucleotides line up with TRBD2. The CDR3 loop spans 15 amino acids. The germline gives CDR1 SGHRS, CDR2 YFSETQ. J was trimmed by 8 bases and V by 4 bases; bases with no gene match: 6. CDR3 in DNA: TGCGCCAGCAGCATACGGACTAGCGGGAGCTATGAGCAGTTCTTC. Protein sequence: CASSIRTSGSYEQFF.

This clonotype showed up just a few times. The chain joins TRBV6-5 to TRBJ2-1, with no clear D. Trimming took off 2 bases at V and 1 base at J, with 6 bases between the two ends. CDR1 is MNHEY, CDR2 SVGAGI, per germline. CDR3 length equals 14 residues. The DNA of the CDR3 is TGTGCCAGCAGTTACGGGGATTCCTACAATGAGCAGTTCTTC. Its translation is CASSYGDSYNEQFF.

This clonotype was seen a few times. V gene TRBV25-1 combines with J gene TRBJ2-1; D remains unclear. The V gene's germline CDR1 is MGHDK and CDR2 SYGVNS. This CDR3 has 15 residues. V gave up 6 bases and J gave up 0 bases, with 12 bases separating them. In DNA, the CDR3 is TGTGCCAGCAGGACGGCATTAAGCTCCTACAATGAGCAGTTCTTC. As protein: CASRTALSSYNEQFF.

The chain links TRBV5-5 to TRBJ2-5, with D possibly matching TRBD2 (6 bases). CDR3 size: 13 residues. CDR1 SGHKS and CDR2 YYEKEE come from the germline V gene (reference sequence). Trimming cost V 7 bases and J 5 bases, with 15 bases left between them. The CDR3, as DNA: TGTGCCAGCGGCCCCGGGAGTCGGGAGACCCAGTACTTC. Translated: CASGPGSRETQYF. The full variable domain, completed using reference TRBV5-5 and TRBJ2-5, is DAGVTQSPTHLIKTRGQQVTLRCSPISGHKSVSWYQQVLGQGPQFIFQYYEKEERGRGNFPDRFSARQFPNYSSELNVNALLLGDSALYLCASGPGSRETQYFGPGTRLLVL.

This rearrangement joins TRBV5-1 to TRBJ2-2; D is uncertain. V lost 0 bases and J 6 bases, leaving 15 bases between the germline ends. The CDR3 loop spans 16 amino acids. CDR1 and CDR2 (germline): SGHRS, YFSETQ. This chain's CDR3 is CASSLVKGSFAGELFF. The CDR3 region has the DNA TGCGCCAGCAGCTTGGTTAAAGGGTCGTTCGCCGGGGAGCTGTTTTTT.